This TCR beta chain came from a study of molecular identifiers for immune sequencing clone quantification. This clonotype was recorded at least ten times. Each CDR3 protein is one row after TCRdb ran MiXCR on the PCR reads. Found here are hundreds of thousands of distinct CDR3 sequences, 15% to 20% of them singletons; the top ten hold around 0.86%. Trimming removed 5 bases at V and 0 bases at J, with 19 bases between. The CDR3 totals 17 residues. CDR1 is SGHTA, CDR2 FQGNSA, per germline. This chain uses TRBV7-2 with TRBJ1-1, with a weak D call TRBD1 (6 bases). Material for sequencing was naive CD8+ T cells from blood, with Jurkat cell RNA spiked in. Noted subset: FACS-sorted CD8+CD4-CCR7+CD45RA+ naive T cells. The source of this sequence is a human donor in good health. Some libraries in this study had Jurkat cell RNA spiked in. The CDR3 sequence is CASSHTPGTPLNTEAFF. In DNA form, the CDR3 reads TGTGCCAGCAGCCATACTCCCGGGACACCCTTGAACACTGAAGCTTTCTTT.